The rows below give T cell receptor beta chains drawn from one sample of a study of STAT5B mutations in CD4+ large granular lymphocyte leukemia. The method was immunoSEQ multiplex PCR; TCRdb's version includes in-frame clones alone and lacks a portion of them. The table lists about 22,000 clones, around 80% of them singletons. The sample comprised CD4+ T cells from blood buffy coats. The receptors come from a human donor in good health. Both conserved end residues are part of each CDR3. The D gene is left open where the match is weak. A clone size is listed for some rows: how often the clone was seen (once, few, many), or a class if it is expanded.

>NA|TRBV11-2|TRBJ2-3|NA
CASSPTGWDTQYF
TGTGCCAGCAGCCCGACCGGATGGGATACGCAGTATTTT
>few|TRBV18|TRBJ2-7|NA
CASSPSPYYEQYF
TGTGCCAGCTCACCATCGCCCTATTACGAGCAGTACTTC
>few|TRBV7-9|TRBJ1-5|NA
CASSLSMGDAQPQHF
TGTGCCAGCAGCTTAAGTATGGGGGATGCTCAGCCCCAGCATTTT
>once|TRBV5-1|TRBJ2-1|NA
CASSLEGLGAEQFF
TGCGCCAGCAGCTTGGAGGGGTTGGGGGCTGAGCAGTTCTTC
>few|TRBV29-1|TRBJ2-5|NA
CSGRLAGAVRETQYF
TGCAGCGGACGCTTGGCAGGGGCCGTACGAGAGACCCAGTACTTC
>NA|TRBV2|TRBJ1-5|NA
CASREDSRTGQPQHF
TGTGCCAGCAGGGAGGACAGTCGAACGGGGCAGCCCCAGCATTTT
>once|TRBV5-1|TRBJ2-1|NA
CASSAMGTGYNEQFF
TGCGCCAGCAGTGCGATGGGGACGGGCTACAATGAGCAGTTCTTC
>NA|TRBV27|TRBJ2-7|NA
CASSTEAGYEQYF
TGTGCCAGCAGTACGGAGGCCGGGTACGAGCAGTACTTC
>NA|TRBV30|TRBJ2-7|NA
CAWTRFQGGEQYF
TGTGCCTGGACCCGATTCCAGGGTGGCGAGCAGTACTTC
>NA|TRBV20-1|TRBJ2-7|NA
CSARDLLEQYF
TGCAGTGCTAGAGATCTCCTTGAGCAGTACTTC
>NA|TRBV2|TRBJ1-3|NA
CASSALDSSGNTIYF
TGTGCCAGCAGTGCCCTCGACAGCTCTGGAAACACCATATATTTT
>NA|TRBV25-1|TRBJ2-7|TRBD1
CASSEVGTGVEQYF
TGTGCCAGCAGTGAAGTGGGGACAGGGGTCGAGCAGTACTTC
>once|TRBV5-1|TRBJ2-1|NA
CASSLGDKFYNEQFF
TGCGCCAGCAGCTTGGGGGACAAATTCTACAATGAGCAGTTCTTC
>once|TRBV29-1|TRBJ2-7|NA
CSVGSRGVGEQYF
TGCAGCGTTGGGTCCAGGGGCGTAGGAGAGCAGTACTTC
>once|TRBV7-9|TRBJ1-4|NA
CASSLEDRMATNEKLFF
TGTGCCAGCAGCTTAGAGGACAGAATGGCAACTAATGAAAAACTGTTTTTT
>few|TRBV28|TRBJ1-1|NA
CASRIRTEAFF
TGTGCCAGCAGGATCCGGACTGAAGCTTTCTTT
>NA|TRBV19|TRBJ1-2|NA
CASRRPGTDANYGYTF
TGTGCCAGTAGGAGGCCCGGGACGGACGCTAACTATGGCTACACCTTC
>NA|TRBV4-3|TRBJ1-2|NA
CASSQDPGYGYTF
TGCGCCAGCAGCCAAGATCCAGGCTATGGCTACACCTTC
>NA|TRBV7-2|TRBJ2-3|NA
CASSFAGARTDTQYF
TGTGCCAGCAGCTTCGCGGGGGCCCGGACAGATACGCAGTATTTT
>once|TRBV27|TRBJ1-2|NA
CASRSHGGDYGYTF
TGTGCCAGCAGAAGCCACGGGGGGGACTATGGCTACACCTTC
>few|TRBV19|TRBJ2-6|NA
CASSLRAGASSGANVLTF
TGTGCCAGTAGTCTTCGTGCGGGGGCCAGCTCTGGGGCCAACGTCCTGACTTTC
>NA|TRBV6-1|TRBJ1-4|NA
CASRNRVTNEKLFF
TGTGCCAGCAGAAACAGGGTAACTAATGAAAAACTGTTTTTT
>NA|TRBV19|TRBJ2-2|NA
CASSIATGELFF
TGTGCCAGTAGTATAGCGACCGGGGAGCTGTTTTTT